These T cell receptor beta chains were read from a single sample in a study of blood T cell repertoires in COVID-19. Using immunoSEQ multiplex PCR, the repertoire was profiled, and TCRdb retains in-frame clones only, with some absent. The repertoire consists of around 360,000 clones, with approximately 87% occurring once and the leading ten covering more than 9%. The sequencing sample was made of peripheral blood. These receptors were collected from a woman aged 30 to 39 with COVID-19, enrolled during active disease. CDR3s include the opening cysteine and the closing phenylalanine or tryptophan. D genes are given only for firm matches. Not every row has a clone size; where given, it reads once, few, many or a size class.

size,D,V,J,CDR3,DNA
NA,TRBD1,TRBV18,TRBJ1-1,CASSPGLPGQTYTEAFF,TGTGCCAGCTCACCAGGGTTGCCGGGACAGACGTACACTGAAGCTTTCTTT
NA,TRBD1,TRBV4-1,TRBJ2-3,CASSRGQGAMDTQYF,TGCGCCAGCAGCCGAGGACAGGGGGCAATGGATACGCAGTATTTT
NA,NA,TRBV6-6,TRBJ2-2,CASTPGTNTGELFF,TGTGCCAGCACTCCGGGGACTAACACCGGGGAGCTGTTTTTT
NA,TRBD2,TRBV19,TRBJ2-1,CATTPGLAGAGEQFF,TGTGCCACCACCCCAGGACTAGCGGGAGCTGGCGAGCAGTTCTTC
NA,NA,TRBV25-1,TRBJ1-2,CASSVEGREGYTF,TGTGCCAGCAGTGTCGAGGGAAGGGAGGGCTACACCTTC
NA,NA,TRBV29-1,TRBJ2-2,CSVLQGQDTGELFF,TGCAGCGTTCTCCAGGGGCAGGACACCGGGGAGCTGTTTTTT
NA,TRBD2,TRBV6-1,TRBJ2-1,CASSDPGTSVYNEQFF,TGTGCCAGCAGTGACCCCGGGACTAGCGTCTACAATGAGCAGTTCTTC
NA,TRBD2,TRBV5-1,TRBJ2-1,CASSVLSGSTTGEQFF,TGCGCCAGCAGCGTCCTTAGCGGGAGTACGACAGGGGAGCAGTTCTTC
NA,NA,TRBV9,TRBJ2-6,CASSVRGGSGANVLTF,TGTGCCAGCAGCGTTAGGGGTGGCAGTGGGGCCAACGTCCTGACTTTC
NA,TRBD2,TRBV9,TRBJ2-2,CASSVTLAGGPGGELFF,TGTGCCAGCAGCGTAACCCTAGCGGGAGGGCCAGGCGGGGAGCTGTTTTTT
NA,TRBD1,TRBV7-9,TRBJ1-1,CASSLGQGFEAFF,TGTGCCAGCAGCTTGGGACAGGGCTTTGAAGCTTTCTTT
once,NA,TRBV11-2,TRBJ2-2,CASSPLLNTGELFF,TGTGCCAGCAGCCCCCTACTGAACACCGGGGAGCTGTTTTTT
NA,NA,TRBV3-1/TRBV3-2,TRBJ2-3,CASVDSTDTQYF,TGTGCCAGCGTCGACTCCACAGATACGCAGTATTTT
once,NA,TRBV4-1,TRBJ1-4,CASSQVRSNEKLFF,TGCGCCAGCAGCCAAGTCAGGTCTAATGAAAAACTGTTTTTT
once,NA,TRBV19,TRBJ2-2,CARGAGELFF,TGTGCCAGGGGCGCCGGGGAGCTGTTTTTT
NA,NA,TRBV29-1,TRBJ2-5,CSVSEGAVRETQYF,TGCAGCGTTTCGGAGGGGGCCGTTAGGGAGACCCAGTACTTC